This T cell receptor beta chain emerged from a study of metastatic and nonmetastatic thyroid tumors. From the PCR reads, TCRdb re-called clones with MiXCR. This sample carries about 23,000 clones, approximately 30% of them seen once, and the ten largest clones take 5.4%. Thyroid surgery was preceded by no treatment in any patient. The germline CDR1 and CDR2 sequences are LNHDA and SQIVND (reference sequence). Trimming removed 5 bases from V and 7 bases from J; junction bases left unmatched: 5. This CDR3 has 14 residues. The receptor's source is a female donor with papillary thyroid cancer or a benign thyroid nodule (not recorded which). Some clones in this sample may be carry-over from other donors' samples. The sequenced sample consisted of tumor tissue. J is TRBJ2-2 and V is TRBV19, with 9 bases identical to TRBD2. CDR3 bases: TGTGCCAGTAGTTGGGCTAGCGGGGACGGGGAGCTGTTTTTT. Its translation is CASSWASGDGELFF.